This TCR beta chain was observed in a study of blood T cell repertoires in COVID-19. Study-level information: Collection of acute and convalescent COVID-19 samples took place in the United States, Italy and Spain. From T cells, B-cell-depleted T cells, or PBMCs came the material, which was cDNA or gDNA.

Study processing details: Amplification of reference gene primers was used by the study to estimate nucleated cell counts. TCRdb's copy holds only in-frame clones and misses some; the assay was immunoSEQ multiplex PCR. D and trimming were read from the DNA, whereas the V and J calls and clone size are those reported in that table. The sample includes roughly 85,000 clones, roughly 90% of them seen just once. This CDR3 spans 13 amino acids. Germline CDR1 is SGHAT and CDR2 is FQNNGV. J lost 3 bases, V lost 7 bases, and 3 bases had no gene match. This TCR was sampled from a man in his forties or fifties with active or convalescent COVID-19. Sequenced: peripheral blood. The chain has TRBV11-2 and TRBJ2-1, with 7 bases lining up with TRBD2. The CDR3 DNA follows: TGTGCCAGCAAAAGCGGGGTCTACAATGAGCAGTTCTTC. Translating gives CASKSGVYNEQFF.